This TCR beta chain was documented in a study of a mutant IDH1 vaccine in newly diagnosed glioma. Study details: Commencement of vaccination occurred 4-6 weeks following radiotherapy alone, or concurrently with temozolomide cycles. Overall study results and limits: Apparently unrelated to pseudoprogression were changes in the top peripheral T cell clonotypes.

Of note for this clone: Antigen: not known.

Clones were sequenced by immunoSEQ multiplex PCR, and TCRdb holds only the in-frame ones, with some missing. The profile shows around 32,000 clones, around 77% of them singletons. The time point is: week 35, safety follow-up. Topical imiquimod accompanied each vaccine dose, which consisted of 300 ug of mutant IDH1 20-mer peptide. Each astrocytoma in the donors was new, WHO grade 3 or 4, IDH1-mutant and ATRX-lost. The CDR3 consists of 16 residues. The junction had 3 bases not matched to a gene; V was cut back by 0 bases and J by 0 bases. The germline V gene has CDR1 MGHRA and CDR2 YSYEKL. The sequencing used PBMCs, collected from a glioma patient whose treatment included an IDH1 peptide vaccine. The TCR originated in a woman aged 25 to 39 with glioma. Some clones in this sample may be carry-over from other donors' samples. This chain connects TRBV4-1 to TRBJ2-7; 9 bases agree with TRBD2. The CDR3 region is CASSQEGREGSYEQYF. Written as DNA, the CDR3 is TGCGCCAGCAGCCAAGAGGGGCGGGAGGGCTCCTACGAGCAGTACTTC.